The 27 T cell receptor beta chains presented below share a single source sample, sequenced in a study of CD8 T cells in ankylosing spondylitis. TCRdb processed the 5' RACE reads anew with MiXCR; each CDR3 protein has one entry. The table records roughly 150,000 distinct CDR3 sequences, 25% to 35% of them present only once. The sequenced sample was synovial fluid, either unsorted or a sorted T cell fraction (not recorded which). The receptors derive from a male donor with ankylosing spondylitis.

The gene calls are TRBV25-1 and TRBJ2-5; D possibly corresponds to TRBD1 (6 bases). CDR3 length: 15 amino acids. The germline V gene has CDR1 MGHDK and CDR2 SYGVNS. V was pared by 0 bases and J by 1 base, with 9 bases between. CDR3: CASSEYRGFQETQYF. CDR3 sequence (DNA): TGTGCCAGCAGTGAATATAGGGGGTTCCAAGAGACCCAGTACTTC.

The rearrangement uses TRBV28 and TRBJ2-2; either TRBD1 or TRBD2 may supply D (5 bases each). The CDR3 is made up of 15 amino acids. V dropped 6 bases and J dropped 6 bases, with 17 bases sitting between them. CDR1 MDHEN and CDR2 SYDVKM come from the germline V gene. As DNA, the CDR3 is TGTGCCAGCAGCCCAGGACAACCCGGGGCCGGGGAGCTGTTTTTT. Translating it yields CASSPGQPGAGELFF.

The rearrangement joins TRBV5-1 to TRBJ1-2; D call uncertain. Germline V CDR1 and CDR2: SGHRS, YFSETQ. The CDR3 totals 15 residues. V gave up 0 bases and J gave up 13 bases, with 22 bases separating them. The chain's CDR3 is CASSLVSARPTPATF. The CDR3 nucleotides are TGCGCCAGCAGCTTGGTCTCCGCCAGACCCACCCCCGCCACCTTC.

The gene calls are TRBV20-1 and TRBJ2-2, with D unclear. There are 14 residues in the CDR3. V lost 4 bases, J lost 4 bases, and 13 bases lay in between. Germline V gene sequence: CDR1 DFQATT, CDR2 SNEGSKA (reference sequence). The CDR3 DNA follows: TGCAGTGCTATGCGAGTAGCTTCCACCGGGGAGCTGTTTTTT. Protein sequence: CSAMRVASTGELFF.

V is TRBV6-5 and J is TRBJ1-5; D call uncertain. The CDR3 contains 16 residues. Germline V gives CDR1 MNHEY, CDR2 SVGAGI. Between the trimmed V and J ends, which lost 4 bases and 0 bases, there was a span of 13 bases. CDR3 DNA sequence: TGTGCCAGCAGTTCCGGTGGGCCTTATAGCAATCAGCCCCAGCATTTT. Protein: CASSSGGPYSNQPQHF.

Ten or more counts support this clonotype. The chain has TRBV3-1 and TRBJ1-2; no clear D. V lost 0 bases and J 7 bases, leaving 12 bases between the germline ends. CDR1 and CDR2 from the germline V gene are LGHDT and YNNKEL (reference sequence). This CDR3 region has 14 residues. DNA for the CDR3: TGTGCCAGCAGCCAAGATGGTCGGTCTGGTGGCTACACCTTC. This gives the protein CASSQDGRSGGYTF.

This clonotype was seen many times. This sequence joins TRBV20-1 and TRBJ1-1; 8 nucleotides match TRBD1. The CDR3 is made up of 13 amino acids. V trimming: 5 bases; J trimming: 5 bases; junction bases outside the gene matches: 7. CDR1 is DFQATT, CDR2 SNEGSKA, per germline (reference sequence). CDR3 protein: CSAFGTGGTEAFF. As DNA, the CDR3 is TGCAGTGCTTTCGGGACAGGAGGGACTGAAGCTTTCTTT.

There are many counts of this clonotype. The CDR3 here is CASTPRGQGNQPQHF. The CDR3, as DNA: TGTGCCAGCACCCCGCGAGGTCAGGGGAATCAGCCCCAGCATTTT. The chain employs TRBV6-5 and TRBJ1-5; TRBD1 is a possible D gene (6 bases). Trimming stripped 7 bases from V and 4 bases from J, with 17 bases between. The germline V gene has CDR1 MNHEY and CDR2 SVGAGI. The CDR3 totals 15 residues.

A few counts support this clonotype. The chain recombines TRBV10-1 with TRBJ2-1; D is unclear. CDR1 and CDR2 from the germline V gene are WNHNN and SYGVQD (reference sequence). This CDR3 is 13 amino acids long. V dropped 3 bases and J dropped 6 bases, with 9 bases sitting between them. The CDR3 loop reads CASSDGQRNEQFF. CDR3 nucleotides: TGCGCCAGCAGTGATGGCCAGCGCAATGAGCAGTTCTTC.

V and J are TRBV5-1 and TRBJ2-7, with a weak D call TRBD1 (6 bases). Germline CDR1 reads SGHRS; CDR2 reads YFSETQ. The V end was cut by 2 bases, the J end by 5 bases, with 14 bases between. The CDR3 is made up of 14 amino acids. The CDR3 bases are TGCGCCAGCAGCTTTCAGGGGTTCTCTGACGAGCAGTACTTC. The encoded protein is CASSFQGFSDEQYF. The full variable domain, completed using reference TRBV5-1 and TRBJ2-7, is KAGVTQTPRYLIKTRGQQVTLSCSPISGHRSVSWYQQTPGQGLQFLFEYFSETQRNKGNFPGRFSGRQFSNSRSEMNVSTLELGDSALYLCASSFQGFSDEQYFGPGTRLTVT.

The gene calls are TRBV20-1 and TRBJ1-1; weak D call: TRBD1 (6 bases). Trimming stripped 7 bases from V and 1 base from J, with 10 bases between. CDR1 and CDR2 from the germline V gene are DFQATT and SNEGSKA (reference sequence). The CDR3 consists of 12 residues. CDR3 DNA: TGCAGTGTCGCACAGGGGAACACTGAAGCTTTCTTT. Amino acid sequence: CSVAQGNTEAFF.

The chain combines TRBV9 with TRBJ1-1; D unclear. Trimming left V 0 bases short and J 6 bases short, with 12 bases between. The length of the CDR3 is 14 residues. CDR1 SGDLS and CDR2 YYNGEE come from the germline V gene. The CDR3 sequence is CASSVGAEKSEAFF. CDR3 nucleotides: TGTGCCAGCAGCGTAGGGGCAGAGAAGTCTGAAGCTTTCTTT.

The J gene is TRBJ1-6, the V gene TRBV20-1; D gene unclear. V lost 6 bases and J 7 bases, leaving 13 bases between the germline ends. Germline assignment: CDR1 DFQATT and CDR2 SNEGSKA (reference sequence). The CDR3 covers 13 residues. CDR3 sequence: CSAATAMNSPLHF. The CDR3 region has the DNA TGCAGTGCAGCGACCGCCATGAATTCACCCCTCCACTTT.

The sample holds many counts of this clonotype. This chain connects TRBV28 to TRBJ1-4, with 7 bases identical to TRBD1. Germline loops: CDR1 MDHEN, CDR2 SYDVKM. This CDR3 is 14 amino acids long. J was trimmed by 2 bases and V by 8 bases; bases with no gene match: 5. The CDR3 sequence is CASGQGGTNEKLFF. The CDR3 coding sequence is TGTGCCAGCGGCCAGGGGGGTACTAATGAAAAACTGTTTTTT.

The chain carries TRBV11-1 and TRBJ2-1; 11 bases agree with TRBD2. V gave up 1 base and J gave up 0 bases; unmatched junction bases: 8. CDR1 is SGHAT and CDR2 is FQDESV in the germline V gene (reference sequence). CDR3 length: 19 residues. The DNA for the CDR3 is TGTGCCAGCAGCTTAGATGGGACTAGCGGCTCGACCTCCTACAATGAGCAGTTCTTC. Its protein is CASSLDGTSGSTSYNEQFF.

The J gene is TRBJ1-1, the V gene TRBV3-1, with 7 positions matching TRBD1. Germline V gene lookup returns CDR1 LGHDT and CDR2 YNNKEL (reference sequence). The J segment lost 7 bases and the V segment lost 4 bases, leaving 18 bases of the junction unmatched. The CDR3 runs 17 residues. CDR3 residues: CASSLYSSGTVKNEAFF. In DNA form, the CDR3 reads TGTGCCAGCAGCCTTTACAGCTCCGGGACAGTAAAGAATGAAGCTTTCTTT.

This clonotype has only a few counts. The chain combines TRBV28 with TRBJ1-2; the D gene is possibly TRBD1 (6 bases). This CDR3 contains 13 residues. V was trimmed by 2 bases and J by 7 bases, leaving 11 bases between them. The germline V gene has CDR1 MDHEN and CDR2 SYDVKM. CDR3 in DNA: TGTGCCAGCAGTTTACTGGCAGGGGCTGGCTACACCTTC. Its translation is CASSLLAGAGYTF.

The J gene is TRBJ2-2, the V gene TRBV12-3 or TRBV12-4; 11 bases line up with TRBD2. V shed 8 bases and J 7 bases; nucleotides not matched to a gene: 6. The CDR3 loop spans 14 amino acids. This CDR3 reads CASLLAGVGGELFF. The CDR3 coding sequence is TGTGCCAGCCTACTAGCGGGAGTGGGCGGGGAGCTGTTTTTT.

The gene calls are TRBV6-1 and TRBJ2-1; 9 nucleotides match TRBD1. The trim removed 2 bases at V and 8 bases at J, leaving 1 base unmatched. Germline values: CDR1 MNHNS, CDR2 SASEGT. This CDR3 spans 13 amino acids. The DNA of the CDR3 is TGTGCCAGCAGTGAAAGACAGGGGGATGAGCAGTTCTTC. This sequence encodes CASSERQGDEQFF.

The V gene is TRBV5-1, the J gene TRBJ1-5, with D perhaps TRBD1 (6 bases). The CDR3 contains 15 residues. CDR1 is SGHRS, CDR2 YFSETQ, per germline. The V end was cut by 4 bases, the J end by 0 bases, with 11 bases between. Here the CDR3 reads CASSPGTFSNQPQHF. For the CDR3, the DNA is TGCGCCAGCAGCCCCGGGACATTTAGCAATCAGCCCCAGCATTTT.

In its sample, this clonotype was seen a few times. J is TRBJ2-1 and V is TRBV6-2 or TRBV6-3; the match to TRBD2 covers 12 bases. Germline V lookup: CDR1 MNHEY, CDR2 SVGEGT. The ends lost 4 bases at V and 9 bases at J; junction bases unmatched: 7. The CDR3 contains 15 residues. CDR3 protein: CASSLGASGRGEQFF. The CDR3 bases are TGTGCCAGCAGTTTAGGGGCTAGCGGGAGGGGTGAGCAGTTCTTC.

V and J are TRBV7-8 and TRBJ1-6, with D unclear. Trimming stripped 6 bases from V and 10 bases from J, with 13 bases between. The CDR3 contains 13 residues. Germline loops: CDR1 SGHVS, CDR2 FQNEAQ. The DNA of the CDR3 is TGTGCCAGCAGTTTCGGAGGTATCTCACCCCTCCACTTT. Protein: CASSFGGISPLHF.

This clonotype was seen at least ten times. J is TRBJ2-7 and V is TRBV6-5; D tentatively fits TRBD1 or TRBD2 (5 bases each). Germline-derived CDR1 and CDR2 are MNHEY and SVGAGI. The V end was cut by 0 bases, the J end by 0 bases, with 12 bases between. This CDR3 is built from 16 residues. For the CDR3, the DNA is TGTGCCAGCAGTTACTCGCCGGGACCCAGCTCCTACGAGCAGTACTTC. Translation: CASSYSPGPSSYEQYF.

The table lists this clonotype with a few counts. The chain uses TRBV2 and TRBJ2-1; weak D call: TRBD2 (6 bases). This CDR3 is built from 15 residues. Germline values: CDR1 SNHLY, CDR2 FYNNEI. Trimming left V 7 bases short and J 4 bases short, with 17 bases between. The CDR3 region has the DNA TGTGCCAGCACCCCTGACGGGACTCCATACAATGAGCAGTTCTTC. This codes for CASTPDGTPYNEQFF.

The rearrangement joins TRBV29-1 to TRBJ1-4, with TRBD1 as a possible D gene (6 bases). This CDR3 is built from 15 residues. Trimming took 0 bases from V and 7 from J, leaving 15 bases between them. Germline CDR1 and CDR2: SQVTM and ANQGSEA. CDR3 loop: CSVEEVRGRGEKLFF. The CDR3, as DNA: TGCAGCGTTGAAGAAGTTCGGGGGCGGGGTGAAAAACTGTTTTTT.

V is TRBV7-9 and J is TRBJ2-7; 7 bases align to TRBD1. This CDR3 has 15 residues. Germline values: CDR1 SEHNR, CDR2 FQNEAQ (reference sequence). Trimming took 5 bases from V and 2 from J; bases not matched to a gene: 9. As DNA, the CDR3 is TGTGCCAGCAGCGGACAGACAGGGCTTGCCTACGAGCAGTACTTC. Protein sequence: CASSGQTGLAYEQYF.

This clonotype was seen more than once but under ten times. The CDR3 sequence: CASSSRPYRAETYGYTF. CDR3 DNA: TGTGCCAGCAGCTCACGACCCTACAGGGCCGAAACCTATGGCTACACCTTC. The chain recombines TRBV7-4 with TRBJ1-2, with a possible D match to TRBD1 (6 bases). V shed 4 bases and J shed 4 bases, with 22 bases lying between them. CDR3 length: 17 residues. From germline, CDR1 is SGHVT and CDR2 SQSDAQ.